Shown below are 24 T cell receptor beta chains from a single sample sequenced in a study of regulatory T cells in long-lasting Graves disease. Time point of the sample: newly diagnosed GD, antithyroid drugs for less than 3 months. PBMC-extracted RNA yielded the TCR library. With iRepertoire HTBI primers and Arm-PCR of CDR3 regions, TCR beta libraries were built. MiXCR, applied by TCRdb to the multiplex PCR reads, yields one record per CDR3 protein. The top ten hold 12% of the sample, which has 550,000 to 650,000 distinct CDR3 sequences, 15% to 20% seen once. The sample was also linked to a second study, of T cells in Graves' hyperthyroidism and ophthalmopathy.

The sample consisted of peripheral blood mononuclear cells (PBMCs), taken at new diagnosis, from a patient treated with antithyroid drugs. Every receptor here comes from a man aged 18 to 35 with Graves disease.

The chain uses TRBV20-1 and TRBJ1-4; 10 nucleotides match TRBD1. Losses at the gene ends were 6 bases for V and 17 bases for J; bases not matched to a gene: 21. The CDR3 consists of 15 residues. CDR1 and CDR2 from the germline V gene are DFQATT and SNEGSKA (reference sequence). DNA for the CDR3: TGCAGTGCGTACGGGACAGGGGCTGGCTTTGTCTTACCCTTTTTT. As protein: CSAYGTGAGFVLPFF.

This clonotype has at least ten counts. The V gene is TRBV6-1, the J gene TRBJ1-1; D perhaps matches TRBD1 (5 bases). This CDR3 is built from 17 residues. V lost 6 bases and J lost 5, with 25 bases in between. The germline V gene encodes CDR1 MNHNS and CDR2 SASEGT. CDR3 in DNA: TGTGCCAGCAGCCACTGGGACGGGAGACCGAGCTTGACTGAAGCTTTCTTT. It codes for CASSHWDGRPSLTEAFF.

This clonotype showed up many times. The gene calls are TRBV28 and TRBJ2-1, with 8 bases identical to TRBD2. Germline CDR1 reads MDHEN; CDR2 reads SYDVKM. With 7 bases clipped from V and 6 bases from J, the junction kept 14 bases outside the gene matches. The CDR3 covers 16 residues. As DNA, the CDR3 is TGTGCCAGCACCCATGATAGCGGGAACGGAGGCAATGAGCAGTTCTTC. It specifies CASTHDSGNGGNEQFF.

J is TRBJ1-1 and V is TRBV4-1; possible D gene TRBD1, 5 bases. Germline V gene sequence: CDR1 MGHRA, CDR2 YSYEKL. The CDR3 is made up of 17 amino acids. V was trimmed by 1 base and J by 1 base, leaving 16 bases between them. The DNA for the CDR3 is TGCGCCAGCAGCCAAGTGTGGGCAGGGCTACGGAACACTGAAGCTTTCTTT. Translated, it gives CASSQVWAGLRNTEAFF.

This chain connects TRBV18 to TRBJ2-3, with 12 bases lining up with TRBD2. The V gene end was trimmed by 3 bases and the J gene end by 7 bases; junction bases not matched to a gene: 11. The CDR3 sequence is 17 residues long. The germline V gene has CDR1 KGHSH and CDR2 LQKENI. The CDR3 DNA reads as TGTGCCAGCTCACCTCCAGGACTAGCGGGAACATCATATACGCAGTATTTT. It specifies CASSPPGLAGTSYTQYF.

The rearrangement joins TRBV12-3 or TRBV12-4 to TRBJ2-3; D unclear. The CDR3 is made up of 13 amino acids. Trimming took 8 bases from V and 2 from J, leaving 11 bases between them. The CDR3 protein is CASAGQNTDTQYF. Written as DNA, the CDR3 is TGTGCCAGCGCTGGGCAGAACACAGATACGCAGTATTTT.

This clonotype was seen many times. This chain joins TRBV7-8 and TRBJ2-7; possible D gene TRBD2, 5 bases. The CDR3 is 14 residues long. Deletions cut 5 bases from V and 3 bases from J, with 14 bases between. Looked up from germline, CDR1 is SGHVS and CDR2 is FQNEAQ. Written as DNA, the CDR3 is TGTGCCAGCAGCGTTTCAGGACTGTACTACGAGCAGTACTTC. Its translation is CASSVSGLYYEQYF.

The chain is built from TRBV7-9 and TRBJ2-2, with 14 bases aligning to TRBD2. The V and J ends lost 1 base and 6 bases, in that order; junction bases with no gene match: 7. The CDR3 extends over 18 amino acids. Germline V gene sequence: CDR1 SEHNR, CDR2 FQNEAQ (reference sequence). The CDR3 reads CASSLDGLAGGSAGELFF. The CDR3 region has the DNA TGTGCCAGCAGCTTAGATGGACTAGCGGGAGGAAGCGCCGGGGAGCTGTTTTTT.

This clonotype has ten or more counts. This sequence joins TRBV20-1 and TRBJ2-1; D perhaps matches TRBD1 (6 bases). Germline V gene data show CDR1 as DFQATT and CDR2 as SNEGSKA (reference sequence). The CDR3 extends over 12 amino acids. Trimming pared 6 bases from V and 8 bases from J, leaving 14 bases between. CDR3 region: CSAIRGTYEQFF. CDR3 DNA sequence: TGCAGTGCGATTAGGGGGACCTATGAGCAGTTCTTC.

This clonotype appeared a few times. This sequence joins TRBV29-1 and TRBJ2-3, with TRBD2 identical over 9 bases. V shed 7 bases, J shed 2 bases, and the junction held 7 bases outside the gene matches. There are 14 residues in the CDR3. Germline CDR1 reads SQVTM; CDR2 reads ANQGSEA. The DNA of the CDR3 is TGCAGCGCCGCGTTAGCGGGGGCCACAGATACGCAGTATTTT. It codes for CSAALAGATDTQYF.

The chain combines TRBV6-5 with TRBJ1-3, with D unclear. The CDR3 sequence is 13 residues long. From germline, CDR1 is MNHEY and CDR2 SVGAGI. V lost 2 bases to trimming and J lost 5 bases, with 7 bases between them. CDR3 sequence (DNA): TGTGCCAGCAGTTACCCCGACCGAAACACCATATATTTT. Encoded protein: CASSYPDRNTIYF.

This clonotype showed up many times. The genes are TRBV13 and TRBJ1-2, with TRBD1 matching over 7 bases. The junction had 7 bases not matched to a gene; V was cut back by 5 bases and J by 4 bases. Germline assignment: CDR1 PRHDT and CDR2 FYEKMQ (reference sequence). The CDR3 length is 14 residues. Here the CDR3 reads CASSIRQGSYGYTF. The DNA for the CDR3 is TGTGCCAGCAGCATCCGACAGGGTAGCTATGGCTACACCTTC.

The chain couples TRBV7-9 to TRBJ2-1; the D is unclear. Germline V CDR1 and CDR2: SEHNR, FQNEAQ (reference sequence). Deletions cut 7 bases from V and 3 bases from J, with 7 bases between. The length of the CDR3 is 12 residues. CDR3 in amino acids: CASTTDYNEQFF. CDR3 nucleotides: TGTGCCAGCACAACAGACTACAATGAGCAGTTCTTC.

This clonotype showed up many times. The V and J genes are TRBV28 and TRBJ2-7, with D perhaps TRBD2 (6 bases). There are 15 residues in the CDR3. The V and J ends lost 4 bases and 2 bases respectively, with 15 bases between them. Germline CDR1 MDHEN, CDR2 SYDVKM. The CDR3 region has the DNA TGTGCCAGCAGTTCACCCTATAGCGGAGCCTACGAGCAGTACTTC. Its protein is CASSSPYSGAYEQYF.

This clonotype was seen repeatedly, ten times or more. This chain links TRBV9 with TRBJ2-1; D is perhaps TRBD1 (6 bases). This CDR3 region has 17 residues. Looked up from germline, CDR1 is SGDLS and CDR2 is YYNGEE. Trimming cost V 3 bases and J 2 bases, with 18 bases left between them. The CDR3 loop is CASSDRDKESPYNEQFF. CDR3 DNA: TGTGCCAGCAGCGACCGGGACAAGGAGTCCCCCTACAATGAGCAGTTCTTC.

This clonotype was counted at least ten times. V usage is TRBV20-1 and J usage is TRBJ2-1; no clear D gene. The V and J ends lost 3 bases and 9 bases respectively, with 18 bases between them. The germline CDR1 and CDR2 sequences are DFQATT and SNEGSKA (reference sequence). The CDR3 extends over 14 amino acids. The CDR3 loop is CSASGRAFPSEQFF. In nucleotides, the CDR3 is TGCAGTGCTAGTGGTCGGGCTTTCCCTTCTGAGCAGTTCTTC.

Ten or more counts support this clonotype. This rearrangement joins TRBV20-1 to TRBJ2-1, with 8 positions matching TRBD2. V dropped 1 base and J dropped 5; count of bases not matched to a gene: 7. The CDR3 has 15 residues. CDR1 is DFQATT and CDR2 is SNEGSKA in the germline V gene (reference sequence). Here the CDR3 reads CSARVAGGNNNEQFF. DNA for the CDR3: TGCAGTGCTAGAGTGGCGGGAGGCAACAACAATGAGCAGTTCTTC.

V is TRBV4-2 and J is TRBJ2-7, with 8 bases that match TRBD1. Germline V gives CDR1 LGHNA, CDR2 YNFKEQ. J lost 0 bases, V lost 2 bases, and 3 bases had no gene match. CDR3 length: 15 amino acids. The CDR3 region is CASSQTGQASYEQYF. The CDR3 DNA reads as TGTGCCAGCAGCCAAACGGGACAGGCCTCCTACGAGCAGTACTTC.

This clonotype was detected many times. The CDR3 is CASSSSSYNEQFF. The CDR3 DNA sequence: TGTGCCAGCAGCTCAAGCTCCTACAATGAGCAGTTCTTC. The chain carries TRBV12-3 or TRBV12-4 and TRBJ2-1; D gene ambiguous. Between the trimmed V and J ends, which lost 6 bases and 0 bases, there was a span of 6 bases. The CDR3 sequence is 13 residues long.

This clonotype was seen a handful of times. V is TRBV5-1 and J is TRBJ2-5; perhaps TRBD2 as D (6 bases). The CDR3 has 16 amino acids. The ends were cut back, 7 bases at V and 2 bases at J, with 21 bases in the middle. The germline CDR1 and CDR2 sequences are SGHRS and YFSETQ. CDR3 region: CASGYRDSLPQETQYF. As DNA, the CDR3 is TGCGCCAGCGGCTACCGGGACTCACTGCCTCAAGAGACCCAGTACTTC.

This clonotype was seen only a few times. The CDR3 DNA sequence: TGCAGTGCTAGACCCGGGACAAGCGGCAATCAGCCCCAGCATTTT. Translation: CSARPGTSGNQPQHF. J is TRBJ1-5 and V is TRBV20-1; TRBD1 is a possible D gene (6 bases). This CDR3 contains 15 residues. V was clipped by 2 bases and J by 2 bases, with 13 bases between them. Germline-derived CDR1 and CDR2 are DFQATT and SNEGSKA (reference sequence).

The chain joins TRBV4-1 to TRBJ1-2; D perhaps matches TRBD1 (5 bases). Trimming stripped 3 bases from V and 5 bases from J, with 13 bases between. Per germline, CDR1 MGHRA and CDR2 YSYEKL. The CDR3 runs 14 residues. Here the CDR3 reads CASSHTGTEYGYTF. The DNA of the CDR3 is TGCGCCAGCAGCCACACCGGGACTGAGTATGGCTACACCTTC.

The chain combines TRBV5-5 with TRBJ2-2; 7 bases are shared with TRBD1. The CDR3 runs to 18 residues. Germline V lookup: CDR1 SGHKS, CDR2 YYEKEE (reference sequence). V shed 3 bases and J 3 bases; nucleotides not matched to a gene: 14. The CDR3 DNA follows: TGTGCCAGCAGCTCCGGGACAGACACACTACCCTACACCGGGGAGCTGTTTTTT. Its protein is CASSSGTDTLPYTGELFF.

This clonotype was detected only a few times. This chain connects TRBV5-1 to TRBJ2-7, with D unresolved. With 0 bases removed from V and 2 bases from J, the gap between germline ends came to 6 bases. This CDR3 region has 13 residues. Germline V CDR1 and CDR2: SGHRS, YFSETQ. The CDR3 DNA reads as TGCGCCAGCAGCTTGGTATCCCCCTACGAGCAGTACTTC. Translation: CASSLVSPYEQYF.